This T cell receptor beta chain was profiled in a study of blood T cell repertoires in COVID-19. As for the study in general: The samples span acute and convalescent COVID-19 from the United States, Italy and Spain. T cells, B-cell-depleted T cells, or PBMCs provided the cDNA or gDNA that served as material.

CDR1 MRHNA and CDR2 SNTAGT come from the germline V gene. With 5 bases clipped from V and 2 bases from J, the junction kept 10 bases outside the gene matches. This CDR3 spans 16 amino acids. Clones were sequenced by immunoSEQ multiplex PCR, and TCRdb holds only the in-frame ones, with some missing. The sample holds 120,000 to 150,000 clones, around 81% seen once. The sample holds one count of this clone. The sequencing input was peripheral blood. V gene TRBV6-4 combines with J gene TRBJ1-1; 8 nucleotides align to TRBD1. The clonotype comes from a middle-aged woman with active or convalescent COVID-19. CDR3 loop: CASSPTGAGKNTEAFF. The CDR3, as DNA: TGTGCCAGCAGTCCGACAGGGGCGGGGAAAAACACTGAAGCTTTCTTT.